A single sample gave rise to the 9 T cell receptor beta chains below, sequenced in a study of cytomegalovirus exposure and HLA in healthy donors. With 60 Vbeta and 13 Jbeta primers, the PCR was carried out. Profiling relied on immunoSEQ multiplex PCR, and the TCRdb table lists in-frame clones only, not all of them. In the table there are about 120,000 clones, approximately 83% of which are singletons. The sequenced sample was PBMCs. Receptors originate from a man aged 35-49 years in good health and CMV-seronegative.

CDR3 DNA sequence: TGTGCCAGCTCCCGGACTAGCGCCTACGAGCAGTACTTC. This translates into CASSRTSAYEQYF. The chain links TRBV6-1 to TRBJ2-7, with 9 bases aligning to TRBD2. V lost 8 bases, J lost 2 bases, and 4 bases stayed unmatched. Germline-derived CDR1 and CDR2 are MNHNS and SASEGT. This CDR3 region has 13 residues.

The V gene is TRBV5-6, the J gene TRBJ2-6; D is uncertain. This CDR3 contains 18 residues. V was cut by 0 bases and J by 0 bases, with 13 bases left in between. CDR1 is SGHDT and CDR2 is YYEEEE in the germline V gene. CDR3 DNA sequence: TGTGCCAGCAGCTTGGGGAGCAGCTCGTTCTCTGGGGCCAACGTCCTGACTTTC. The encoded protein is CASSLGSSSFSGANVLTF.

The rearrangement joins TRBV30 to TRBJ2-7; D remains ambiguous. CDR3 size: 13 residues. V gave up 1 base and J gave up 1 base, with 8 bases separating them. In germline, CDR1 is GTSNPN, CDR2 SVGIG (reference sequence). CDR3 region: CAWSDASSYEQYF. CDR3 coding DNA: TGTGCCTGGAGTGATGCCAGTTCCTACGAGCAGTACTTC.

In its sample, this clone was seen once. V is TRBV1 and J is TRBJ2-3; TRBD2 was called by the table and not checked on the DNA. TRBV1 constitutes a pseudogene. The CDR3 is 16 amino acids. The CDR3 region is CTSSQDLSPSTDTQYF. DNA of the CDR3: TGCACCAGCAGCCAAGATCTTAGTCCTAGCACAGATACGCAGTATTTT.

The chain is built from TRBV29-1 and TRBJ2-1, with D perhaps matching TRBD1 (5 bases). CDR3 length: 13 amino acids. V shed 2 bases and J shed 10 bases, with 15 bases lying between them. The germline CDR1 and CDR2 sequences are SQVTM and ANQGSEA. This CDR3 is CSVEISGAGEQFF. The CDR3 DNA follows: TGCAGCGTTGAAATAAGTGGGGCCGGGGAGCAGTTCTTC.

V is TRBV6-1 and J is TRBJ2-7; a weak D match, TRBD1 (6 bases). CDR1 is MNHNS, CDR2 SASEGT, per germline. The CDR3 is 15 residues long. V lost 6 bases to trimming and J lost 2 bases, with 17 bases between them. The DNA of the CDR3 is TGTGCCAGCAGGCACAACCGGGACAATCCCTACGAGCAGTACTTC. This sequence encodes CASRHNRDNPYEQYF.

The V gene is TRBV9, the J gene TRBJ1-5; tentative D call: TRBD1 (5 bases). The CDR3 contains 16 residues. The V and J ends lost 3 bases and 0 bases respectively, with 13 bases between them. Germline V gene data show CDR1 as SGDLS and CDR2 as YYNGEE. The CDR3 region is CASSEGRGNSNQPQHF. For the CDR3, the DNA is TGTGCCAGCAGCGAGGGGAGGGGTAATAGCAATCAGCCCCAGCATTTT.

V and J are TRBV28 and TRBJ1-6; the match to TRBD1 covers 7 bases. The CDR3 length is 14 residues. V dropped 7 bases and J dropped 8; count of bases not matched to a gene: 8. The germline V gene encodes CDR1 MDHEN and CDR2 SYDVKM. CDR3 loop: CASTSRTGDSPLHF. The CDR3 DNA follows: TGTGCCAGCACCTCCAGGACAGGAGATTCACCCCTCCACTTT. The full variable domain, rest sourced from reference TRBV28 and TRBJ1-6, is DVKVTQSSRYLVKRTGEKVFLECVQDMDHENMFWYRQDPGLGLRLIYFSYDVKMKEKGDIPEGYSVSREKKERFSLILESASTNQTSMYLCASTSRTGDSPLHFGNGTRLTVT.

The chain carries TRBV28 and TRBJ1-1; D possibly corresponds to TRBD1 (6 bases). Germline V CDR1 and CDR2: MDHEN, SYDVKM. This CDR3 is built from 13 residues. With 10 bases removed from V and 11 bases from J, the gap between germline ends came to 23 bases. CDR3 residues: CATRTGSSSGAFF. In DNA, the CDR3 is TGTGCCACTCGAACAGGGTCTAGTAGTGGGGCTTTCTTT.